These 7 T cell receptor beta chains were sequenced from one sample in a study of a mutant IDH1 vaccine in newly diagnosed glioma (dated by TCRdb to the early 2020s). Their specific antigens are unknown. Libraries were prepared through the immunoSEQ multiplex PCR assay. Not all clones reach the TCRdb copy of this immuneACCESS table, which keeps in-frame sequences only. Checked studies attribute under half of the gap to unresolved V genes and leave the rest unexplained. This sample lists nearly 55,000 clones; approximately 82% were detected once. The ten largest clones add up to about 3.4% of the sample. The sample's time point, from its label and the paper: week 5, during vaccination. Each vaccine dose, consisting of 300 ug of a 20-mer mutant IDH1 peptide in Montanide, was administered subcutaneously with topical imiquimod. This specimen was PBMCs, taken from a glioma patient whose treatment included an IDH1 peptide vaccine. All receptors derive from a man aged 25 to 45 with glioma.

This clone has more than one count but fewer than ten. This chain links TRBV15 with TRBJ1-1; D is ambiguous. The V end was cut by 0 bases, the J end by 4 bases, with 12 bases between. The CDR3 consists of 15 residues. Germline-derived CDR1 and CDR2 are LNHNV and YYDKDF (reference sequence). DNA of the CDR3: TGTGCCACCAGCAGAGATCCCCTACAAGGCACTGAAGCTTTCTTT. Translated, it gives CATSRDPLQGTEAFF.

In DNA, the CDR3 is TGTGCCAGCAGCCCCACAAGGAACACTGAAGCTTTCTTT. Residues: CASSPTRNTEAFF. The genes are TRBV5-6 and TRBJ1-1; D unresolved. This CDR3 spans 13 amino acids. The V gene's germline CDR1 is SGHDT and CDR2 YYEEEE. V was shortened by 4 bases and J by 1 base, with 8 bases between the two germline ends.

This chain links TRBV6-1 with TRBJ1-2; D is unclear. The CDR3 extends over 15 amino acids. The germline V gene encodes CDR1 MNHNS and CDR2 SASEGT. Trimming pared 2 bases from V and 2 bases from J, leaving 12 bases between. The CDR3 DNA follows: TGTGCCAGCAGTGAATACCTTGGCGGCAACTATGGCTACACCTTC. This codes for CASSEYLGGNYGYTF.

The chain couples TRBV18 to TRBJ2-6, with D perhaps TRBD2 (6 bases). Germline V lookup: CDR1 KGHSH, CDR2 LQKENI. Trimming left V 1 base short and J 0 bases short, with 10 bases between. This CDR3 is built from 17 residues. As DNA, the CDR3 is TGTGCCAGCTCACCACGCGGGGCCGACTCTGGGGCCAACGTCCTGACTTTC. As protein: CASSPRGADSGANVLTF.

This clone came up a few times. This chain links TRBV28 with TRBJ1-2, with 8 nucleotides matching TRBD1. V lost 3 bases, J lost 6 bases, and 9 bases stayed unmatched. This CDR3 comprises 15 residues. Germline loops: CDR1 MDHEN, CDR2 SYDVKM. For the CDR3, the DNA is TGTGCCAGCAGTTTCCGGACAGGGTACAAAGATGGCTACACCTTC. It translates to CASSFRTGYKDGYTF.

This chain uses TRBV30 with TRBJ1-5; TRBD1 matches at 9 bases. Trimming at V came to 1 base and at J to 3 bases, leaving 7 bases not matched to a gene. The CDR3 contains 16 residues. The germline gives CDR1 GTSNPN, CDR2 SVGIG (reference sequence). Written as DNA, the CDR3 is TGTGCCTGGAGTGGCTGGGGACAGGGAAACAATCAGCCCCAGCATTTT. It is translated as CAWSGWGQGNNQPQHF.

The genes are TRBV9 and TRBJ2-2; 7 bases line up with TRBD1. CDR1 is SGDLS, CDR2 YYNGEE, per germline. The CDR3 has 15 residues. V dropped 0 bases and J dropped 8; count of bases not matched to a gene: 7. This CDR3 is CASSVGDRHRGELFF. For the CDR3, the DNA is TGTGCCAGCAGCGTAGGGGACAGACACCGTGGGGAGCTGTTTTTT. Combining the CDR3 with reference TRBV9 and TRBJ2-2 gives the whole variable domain DSGVTQTPKHLITATGQRVTLRCSPRSGDLSVYWYQQSLDQGLQFLIQYYNGEERAKGNILERFSAQQFPDLHSELNLSSLELGDSALYFCASSVGDRHRGELFFGEGSRLTVL.